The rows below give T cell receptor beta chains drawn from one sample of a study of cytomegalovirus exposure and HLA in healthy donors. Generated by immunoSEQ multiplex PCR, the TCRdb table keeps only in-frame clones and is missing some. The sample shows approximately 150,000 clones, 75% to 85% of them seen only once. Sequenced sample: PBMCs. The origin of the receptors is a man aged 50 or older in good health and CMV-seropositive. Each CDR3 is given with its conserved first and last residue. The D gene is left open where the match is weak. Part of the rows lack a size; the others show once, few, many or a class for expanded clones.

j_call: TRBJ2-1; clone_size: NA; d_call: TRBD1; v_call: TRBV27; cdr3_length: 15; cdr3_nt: TGTGCCAGCAGTTTCTTAGGGACAGGGGCTGGTGAGCAGTTCTTC; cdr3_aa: CASSFLGTGAGEQFF
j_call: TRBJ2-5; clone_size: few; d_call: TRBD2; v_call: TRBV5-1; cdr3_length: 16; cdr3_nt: TGCGCCAGCAGCTCGGGGAGACTACTAGCGGGAGAGACCCAGTACTTC; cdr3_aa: CASSSGRLLAGETQYF
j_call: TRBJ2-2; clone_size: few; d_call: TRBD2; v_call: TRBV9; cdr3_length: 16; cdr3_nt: TGTGCCAGCAGCGCAACGCTAGCGGGATTGGCCGGGGAGCTGTTTTTT; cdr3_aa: CASSATLAGLAGELFF
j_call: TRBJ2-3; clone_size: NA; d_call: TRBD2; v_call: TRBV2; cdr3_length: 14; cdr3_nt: TGTGCCAGCAGTGAACTAGCGGGAGTGGATACGCAGTATTTT; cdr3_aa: CASSELAGVDTQYF
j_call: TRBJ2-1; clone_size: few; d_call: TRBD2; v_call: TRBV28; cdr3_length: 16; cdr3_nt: TGTGCCAGCAGTTTATGGGGCACTAGCGGGAACAATGAGCAGTTCTTC; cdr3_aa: CASSLWGTSGNNEQFF
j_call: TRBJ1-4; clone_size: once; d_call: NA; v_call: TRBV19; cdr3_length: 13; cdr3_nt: TGTGCCAGTAGCGGGACAACGCACGGAAAACTGTTTTTT; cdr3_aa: CASSGTTHGKLFF
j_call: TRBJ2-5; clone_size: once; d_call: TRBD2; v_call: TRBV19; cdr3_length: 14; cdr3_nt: TGTGCCAGTAGTATTCGGGGGGTGGAAGGGACCCAGTACTTC; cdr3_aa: CASSIRGVEGTQYF
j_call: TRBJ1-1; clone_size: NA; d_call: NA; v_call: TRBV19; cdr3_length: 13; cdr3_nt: TGTGCCAGTAGTACCTCAGTGAACACTGAAGCTTTCTTT; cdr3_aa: CASSTSVNTEAFF
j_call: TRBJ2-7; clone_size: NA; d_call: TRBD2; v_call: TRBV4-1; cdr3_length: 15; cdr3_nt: TGCGCCAGCAGCCCGACTAGCGGGAGTCAGTACGAGCAGTACTTC; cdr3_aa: CASSPTSGSQYEQYF
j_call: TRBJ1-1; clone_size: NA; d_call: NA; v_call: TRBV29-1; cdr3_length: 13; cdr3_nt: TGCAGCGTGGCGGTGAGTCCGGACACTGAAGCTTTCTTT; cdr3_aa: CSVAVSPDTEAFF
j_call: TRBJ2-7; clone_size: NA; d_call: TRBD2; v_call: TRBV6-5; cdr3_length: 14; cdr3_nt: TGTGCCAGCAGTCCGACTAGCGGGAAATACGAGCAGTACTTC; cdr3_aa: CASSPTSGKYEQYF
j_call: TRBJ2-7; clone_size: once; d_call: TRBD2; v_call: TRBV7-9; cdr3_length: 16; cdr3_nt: TGTTCCAGCAGCTTAAACCTAGCGGGAGGGCACCACGAGCAGTACTTC; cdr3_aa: CSSSLNLAGGHHEQYF
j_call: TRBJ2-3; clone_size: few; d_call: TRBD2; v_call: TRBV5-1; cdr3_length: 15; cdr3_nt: TGCGCCAGCAGCACTAGCGGTTTTCGAGGGGATACGCAGTATTTT; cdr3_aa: CASSTSGFRGDTQYF
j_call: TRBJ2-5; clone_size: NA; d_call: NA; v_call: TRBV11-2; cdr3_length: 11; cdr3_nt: TGTGCCAGCGACAACTTTCGAGAGCAGTACTTC; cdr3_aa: CASDNFREQYF
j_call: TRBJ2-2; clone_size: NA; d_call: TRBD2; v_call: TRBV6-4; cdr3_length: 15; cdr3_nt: TGTGCCAGCAGTGCTCTAGCGGGAACCACCGGGGAGCTGTTTTTT; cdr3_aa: CASSALAGTTGELFF
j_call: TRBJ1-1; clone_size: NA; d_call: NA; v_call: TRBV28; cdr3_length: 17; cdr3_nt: TGTGCCAGCAGTCAGGAACGCCTCTGGGGCGGCGACACTGAAGCTTTCTTT; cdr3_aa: CASSQERLWGGDTEAFF
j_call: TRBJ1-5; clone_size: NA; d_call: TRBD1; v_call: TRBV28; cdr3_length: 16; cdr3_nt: TGTGCCAGCAGTCCCCCGACAGGGGGATCGCTATCAGCCCAGCATTTT; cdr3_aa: CASSPPTGGSLSAQHF
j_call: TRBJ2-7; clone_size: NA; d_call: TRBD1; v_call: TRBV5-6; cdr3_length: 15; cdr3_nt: TGTGCCAGCAGCCGCTTGGCGACAGGGGGCTACGAGCAGTACTTC; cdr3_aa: CASSRLATGGYEQYF
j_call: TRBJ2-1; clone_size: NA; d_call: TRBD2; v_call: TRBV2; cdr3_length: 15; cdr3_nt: TGTGCCAGCTTTTCTAGCGGGGCCCCCTACAATGAGCAGTTCTTC; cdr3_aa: CASFSSGAPYNEQFF
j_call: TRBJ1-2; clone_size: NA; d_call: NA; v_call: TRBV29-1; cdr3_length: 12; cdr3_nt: TGCAGCGTCGAGAGAGCTAACTATGGCTACACCTTC; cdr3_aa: CSVERANYGYTF